This TCR beta chain was sequenced for a study of cytomegalovirus exposure and HLA in healthy donors. Study-wide context: A data release that came early held some 79 million unique TCRs from HLA-typed donors.

The primer mix had 60 Vbeta and 13 Jbeta primers. The repertoire was sequenced with immunoSEQ multiplex PCR; TCRdb's copy has only in-frame clones and lacks some. The sample has around 150,000 clones; approximately 78% are singletons. With 0 bases removed from V and 5 bases from J, the gap between germline ends came to 13 bases. The CDR3 sequence is 14 residues long. Germline V CDR1 and CDR2: GTSNPN, SVGIG (reference sequence). The source of this sequence is a girl aged 2-10 years in good health and CMV-seropositive. The rearrangement uses TRBV30 and TRBJ1-2, with no clear D. The specimen sequenced was PBMCs. The CDR3, as DNA: TGTGCCTGGAGTGTATCAAGCACCGGGTATGGCTACACCTTC. This encodes CAWSVSSTGYGYTF.